These 15 T cell receptor beta chains originate from one sample sequenced in a study of T cells after posttransplantation cyclophosphamide. Sampled 1 year posttransplant, controls received myeloablative marrow transplants, methotrexate and a calcineurin inhibitor. Repertoires were generated with immunoSEQ multiplex PCR, while TCRdb's copy carries only in-frame clones and drops some. The data show approximately 10,000 clones, more than 70% seen once. Sample: PBMCs, taken roughly 67 weeks after allogeneic stem cell transplant with calcineurin inhibitor and methotrexate. These receptor sequences come from a male patient in his 50s who received an allogeneic stem cell transplant from an unrelated donor, was CMV-positive, and had chronic GVHD only. The graft donor may have contributed some T cells.

The chain couples TRBV15 to TRBJ2-1, with no clear D. The V end lost 0 bases, the J end lost 0 bases, and 9 bases lay between the germline ends. Germline V gene sequence: CDR1 LNHNV, CDR2 YYDKDF (reference sequence). This CDR3 has 16 amino acids. In DNA form, the CDR3 reads TGTGCCACCAGCAGAGATAGACTTAGCTCCTACAATGAGCAGTTCTTC. Translated: CATSRDRLSSYNEQFF.

This clone was counted a single time. J is TRBJ2-7 and V is TRBV28, with no clear D. Germline V lookup: CDR1 MDHEN, CDR2 SYDVKM. This CDR3 spans 14 amino acids. The V end was cut by 3 bases, the J end by 7 bases, with 16 bases between. CDR3 coding DNA: TGTGCCAGCAGTTTGCGTGGAACTCTAGGAGAGCAGTACTTC. It is translated as CASSLRGTLGEQYF.

The J gene is TRBJ2-7, the V gene TRBV5-4; D is possibly TRBD1 (6 bases). V lost 3 bases to trimming and J lost 3 bases, with 13 bases between them. From germline, CDR1 is SGHNT and CDR2 YYREEE (reference sequence). The CDR3 contains 14 residues. CDR3 amino acids: CASSSYQGNYEQYF. CDR3 sequence (DNA): TGTGCCAGCAGCTCGTACCAGGGGAACTACGAGCAGTACTTC.

The rearrangement links TRBV4-2 to TRBJ2-1, with no clear D. V was trimmed by 3 bases and J by 12 bases, leaving 12 bases between them. CDR3 size: 12 residues. Looked up from germline, CDR1 is LGHNA and CDR2 is YNFKEQ. The CDR3: CASSQRSDAQFF. The CDR3, as DNA: TGTGCCAGCAGCCAGCGATCCGATGCGCAGTTCTTC.

The chain links TRBV14 to TRBJ1-3; the match to TRBD1 covers 10 bases. V shed 1 base, J shed 0 bases, and the junction held 6 bases outside the gene matches. Germline V gives CDR1 SGHDN, CDR2 FVKESK. The CDR3 consists of 18 residues. The CDR3 nucleotides read TGTGCCAGCAGCCAAGTTGGAGGGGACAGGGGCTCTGGAAACACCATATATTTT. Translation: CASSQVGGDRGSGNTIYF.

This chain links TRBV11-2 with TRBJ2-5; the D gene is possibly TRBD2 (6 bases). The J call could be wrong; TRBJ2-7 is a better fit for the DNA end. The CDR3 runs 15 residues. Germline V gene lookup returns CDR1 SGHAT and CDR2 FQNNGV. As DNA, the CDR3 is TGTGCCAGCAGCTTAGCTGAGACTAGACCCGTCGAGCAGTACTTC. Amino acid sequence: CASSLAETRPVEQYF.

V and J are TRBV19 and TRBJ1-6, with a tentative D call TRBD1 (6 bases). The germline gives CDR1 LNHDA, CDR2 SQIVND (reference sequence). V was trimmed by 2 bases and J by 4 bases, leaving 9 bases between them. The length of the CDR3 is 15 residues. The CDR3 DNA reads as TGTGCCAGTAGTATAACAGGGCCTTATAATTCACCCCTCCACTTT. It codes for CASSITGPYNSPLHF.

The chain couples TRBV13 to TRBJ1-4, with 8 bases lining up with TRBD1. Germline trimming cut 2 bases from V and 5 bases from J; bases unmatched to any gene: 1. The CDR3 loop spans 14 amino acids. CDR1 and CDR2 (germline): PRHDT, FYEKMQ (reference sequence). The CDR3: CASSLWTGNEKLFF. The CDR3 nucleotides are TGTGCCAGCAGCTTATGGACAGGGAATGAAAAACTGTTTTTT.

J is TRBJ2-3 and V is TRBV6-4; perhaps TRBD2 as D (5 bases). The ends were cut back, 2 bases at V and 3 bases at J, with 6 bases in the middle. CDR3 length equals 13 residues. Germline V gene sequence: CDR1 MRHNA, CDR2 SNTAGT. The CDR3 sequence is CASSDRETDTQYF. The DNA for the CDR3 is TGTGCCAGCAGTGACAGGGAGACAGATACGCAGTATTTT.

The chain couples TRBV18 to TRBJ2-3; TRBD2 agrees at 8 bases. CDR3 length: 14 residues. V was pared by 3 bases and J by 6 bases, with 5 bases of the junction left unmatched. Germline V gives CDR1 KGHSH, CDR2 LQKENI. For the CDR3, the DNA is TGTGCCAGCTCACCTGGGACTAGAAGCGATACGCAGTATTTT. This sequence encodes CASSPGTRSDTQYF.

This rearrangement joins TRBV4-2 to TRBJ2-2, with 8 positions matching TRBD1. The germline gives CDR1 LGHNA, CDR2 YNFKEQ. The CDR3 loop spans 15 amino acids. V trimming: 1 base; J trimming: 3 bases; junction bases outside the gene matches: 1. CDR3 bases: TGTGCCAGCAGCCAAGGGGACAGGTACACCGGGGAGCTGTTTTTT. Its protein product is CASSQGDRYTGELFF.

This clone showed up just a few times. The J gene is TRBJ2-7, the V gene TRBV21-1; TRBD2, the table's D call, was not compared with the DNA. TRBV21-1 is designated a pseudogene. The CDR3 has 10 amino acids. The CDR3 DNA follows: TGTGCCAGCAGCACGCGTTCGCAGTACTTC. Protein product: CASSTRSQYF.

This chain joins TRBV13 and TRBJ1-1; the D gene is possibly TRBD1 (5 bases). CDR3 length: 13 amino acids. Trimming cost V 4 bases and J 0 bases, with 6 bases left between them. Germline lookup yields CDR1 PRHDT and CDR2 FYEKMQ (reference sequence). In DNA, the CDR3 is TGTGCCAGCAGCTCCAGGGTGAACACTGAAGCTTTCTTT. Translation: CASSSRVNTEAFF. The variable domain in full, completed from reference TRBV13 and TRBJ1-1, reads AAGVIQSPRHLIKEKRETATLKCYPIPRHDTVYWYQQGPGQDPQFLISFYEKMQSDKGSIPDRFSAQQFSDYHSELNMSSLELGDSALYFCASSSRVNTEAFFGQGTRLTVV.

V is TRBV27 and J is TRBJ2-7; 7 bases line up with TRBD1. The V gene's germline CDR1 is MNHEY and CDR2 SMNVEV (reference sequence). Trimming removed 3 bases from V and 7 bases from J; junction bases left unmatched: 15. This CDR3 is 16 amino acids long. In DNA, the CDR3 is TGTGCCAGCAGTTTCATCGGGTCAGGGGGAACGGGGGAGCAGTACTTC. It specifies CASSFIGSGGTGEQYF.

The J gene is TRBJ1-2, the V gene TRBV14; D call uncertain. The CDR3 sequence is 17 residues long. Germline values: CDR1 SGHDN, CDR2 FVKESK. With 4 bases removed from V and 6 bases from J, the gap between germline ends came to 24 bases. The CDR3 sequence: CASSPRRLVGFGDGYTF. CDR3 sequence (DNA): TGTGCCAGCAGCCCCCGACGGCTGGTGGGTTTCGGGGATGGCTACACCTTC.